This T cell receptor beta chain was obtained from a study of T cells in Graves' hyperthyroidism and ophthalmopathy. Study conclusions and caveats: Most thyroid clonotypes that were expanded above 0.001 also turned up in blood.

This clonotype was recorded at least ten times. Antigen unknown. RNA transcripts served as the template for amplifying TCR beta CDR3 regions. Researchers ran a first-round RT-PCR on the TCR CDR3 using the HTBI primer set. TCRdb independently ran MiXCR on the multiplex PCR reads; one entry per CDR3 protein. The sample records around 110,000 distinct CDR3 sequences, about 15% being singletons. Hyperthyroidism in the patients, aged 18 to 65, was newly diagnosed and under 2 months in duration. The source of the PBMCs was more than 9.5 ml of fresh peripheral blood. The CDR3 is made up of 12 amino acids. Germline V lookup: CDR1 LNHNV, CDR2 YYDKDF (reference sequence). V shed 4 bases and J shed 8 bases, with 11 bases lying between them.

The sequenced sample was blood. The receptor was isolated from a woman between 50 and 59 years old with Graves' hyperthyroidism. V and J are TRBV15 and TRBJ1-2; tentatively, D is TRBD1 (5 bases). The CDR3 bases are TGTGCCACCAGCACGAGGGGCGGCGGCTACACCTTC. It yields the protein CATSTRGGGYTF.